This TCR beta chain was found in a study of CD8 T cells in Susac syndrome. The table lists this clonotype with a count of one. Germline V CDR1 and CDR2: MNHEY, SVGEGT. Trimming took 6 bases from V and 0 from J; bases not matched to a gene: 6. The CDR3 is 15 residues long. After extraction with the RNeasy kit, roughly 0.45 to 1 ug of the RNA was reverse transcribed using random hexamers. TCRdb ran MiXCR on the immunoSEQ multiplex PCR reads and lists one entry per CDR3 protein. This sample has about 180,000 distinct CDR3 sequences, with 90% to 96% found just once. V gene TRBV6-2 or TRBV6-3 combines with J gene TRBJ2-7, with 9 positions matching TRBD1. Sequenced material: CD4+ T cells from PBMCs. This sequence originates from a human donor with multiple sclerosis. CDR3 amino acids: CASRPTGGDSYEQYF. CDR3 bases: TGTGCCAGCAGACCGACAGGGGGTGACTCCTACGAGCAGTACTTC.